This T cell receptor (beta chain) comes out of a study of T cells in Graves' hyperthyroidism and ophthalmopathy. This clonotype appeared a few times. The CDR3 runs to 16 residues. CDR1 is MDHEN, CDR2 SYDVKM, per germline. The V and J ends lost 6 bases and 5 bases respectively, with 19 bases between them. From RNA transcripts, TCR beta CDR3 regions were amplified. Initially, a first-round RT-PCR of the TCR CDR3 employed the HTBI primer set. In TCRdb, the multiplex PCR reads were re-called with MiXCR into one record per CDR3 protein. The sample has under 700,000 distinct CDR3 sequences, over 15% seen once.

The TCR comes from a young woman with Graves' hyperthyroidism. The chain is built from TRBV28 and TRBJ2-2, with a tentative D call TRBD2 (6 bases). The sequenced sample consisted of blood. The CDR3 DNA sequence: TGTGCCAGCAGGGCCGGGAGAAGTAAAGGAACCGGGGAGCTGTTTTTT. Translating gives CASRAGRSKGTGELFF.